These T cell receptor beta chains were read from a single sample in a study of blood T cells in healthy people across ages. One entry per CDR3 protein, called by TCRdb with MiXCR from the 5' RACE reads. The sample holds more than 650,000 distinct CDR3 sequences, roughly 25% seen once. These data also featured in a second study, about T cells of mothers and their children.

Sequenced sample: blood. The receptor set was obtained from a boy aged 5-17 years in good health. The CDR3 runs from the conserved cysteine through the conserved F or W. A D gene is named only where the DNA matches it firmly. Some rows mark clone size as missing; the rest say once, few, many or name a class of expanded clone.

>-|TRBJ2-7|few|TRBV2|16
CASSEVDSNVSYEQYF
TGTGCCAGCAGTGAAGTTGACAGCAACGTCTCCTACGAGCAGTACTTC
>-|TRBJ2-1|-|TRBV10-3|12
CAISVISNEQFF
TGTGCCATCTCGGTTATCTCCAATGAGCAGTTCTTC
>-|TRBJ2-7|-|TRBV20-1|14
CSASDSPTDYEQYF
TGCAGTGCTAGTGACAGCCCAACCGACTACGAGCAGTACTTC
>-|TRBJ2-1|-|TRBV15|18
CATSREGITLSSYNEQFF
TGTGCCACCAGCAGAGAAGGAATTACCCTGAGCTCCTACAATGAGCAGTTCTTC
>-|TRBJ2-5|-|TRBV7-2|17
CASSLGDRTGEVETQYF
TGTGCCAGCAGCTTAGGGGACCGGACGGGGGAGGTAGAGACCCAGTACTTC
>-|TRBJ2-5|-|TRBV12-3/TRBV12-4|12
CASSWASGTQYF
TGTGCCAGCAGTTGGGCCTCCGGGACCCAGTACTTC
>TRBD1|TRBJ2-3|few|TRBV24-1|16
CATSEWDRGGGDTQYF
TGTGCCACCAGTGAATGGGACAGGGGCGGTGGAGATACGCAGTATTTT
>TRBD1|TRBJ2-7|-|TRBV6-5|14
CASSPRQGKYEQYF
TGTGCCAGCAGCCCTAGACAGGGGAAGTACGAGCAGTACTTC
>-|TRBJ2-7|few|TRBV5-1|15
CASSPRQPTTYEQYF
TGCGCCAGCAGCCCTCGACAGCCAACCACCTACGAGCAGTACTTC
>TRBD2|TRBJ2-2|-|TRBV7-6|16
CASSFLAGGNTGELFF
TGTGCCAGCAGCTTTCTAGCGGGGGGTAACACCGGGGAGCTGTTTTTT
>-|TRBJ1-1|few|TRBV12-3/TRBV12-4|14
CASSFDRRGTEAFF
TGTGCCAGCAGTTTTGACAGGAGAGGCACTGAAGCTTTCTTT
>-|TRBJ2-5|few|TRBV28|15
CASSSRFGVAETQYF
TGTGCCAGCAGTTCGCGATTTGGGGTAGCGGAGACCCAGTACTTC
>TRBD1|TRBJ1-6|few|TRBV12-3/TRBV12-4|15
CASSWGQGRNSPLHF
TGTGCCAGCAGTTGGGGACAGGGAAGGAATTCACCCCTCCACTTT
>-|TRBJ2-1|-|TRBV9|16
CASSPHSRVGYNEQFF
TGTGCCAGCAGCCCCCACTCGAGGGTGGGGTACAATGAGCAGTTCTTC
>-|TRBJ1-1|-|TRBV11-2|13
CASRPGTVPEAFF
TGTGCCAGCAGACCCGGGACGGTCCCTGAAGCTTTCTTT
>TRBD1|TRBJ2-1|once|TRBV6-6|15
CASTPTGWSYNEQFF
TGTGCCAGCACCCCGACAGGGTGGTCTTACAATGAGCAGTTCTTC
>-|TRBJ1-3|few|TRBV10-3|14
CAISESPSGNTIYF
TGTGCCATCAGTGAGTCGCCCTCTGGAAACACCATATATTTT
>TRBD2|TRBJ2-4|few|TRBV28|15
CASTKSGGLKNIQYF
TGTGCCAGCACCAAAAGCGGGGGCCTGAAGAACATTCAGTACTTC
>-|TRBJ1-6|-|TRBV6-6|15
CASSYSTGYNSPLHF
TGTGCCAGCAGTTACTCGACGGGGTATAATTCACCCCTCCACTTT
>TRBD2|TRBJ2-7|few|TRBV27|19
CASSLIGLAGGPTLYEQYF
TGTGCCAGCAGTCTAATCGGACTAGCGGGGGGACCCACACTTTACGAGCAGTACTTC
>-|TRBJ1-1|-|TRBV20-1|13
CSANGGGGTEAFF
TGCAGTGCTAATGGGGGGGGAGGGACTGAAGCTTTCTTT
>-|TRBJ2-3|-|TRBV6-5|15
CASSYSPSGPDTQYF
TGTGCCAGCAGTTACTCGCCAAGTGGACCAGATACGCAGTATTTT
>-|TRBJ2-3|once|TRBV12-3/TRBV12-4|11
CASRAFDTQYF
TGTGCCAGCAGGGCCTTTGATACGCAGTATTTT
>-|TRBJ1-4|-|TRBV5-1|14
CASSPGAQGEKLFF
TGCGCCAGCAGCCCGGGCGCCCAGGGGGAAAAACTGTTTTTT
>-|TRBJ1-1|-|TRBV10-3|15
CAISESRGGRAEAFF
TGTGCCATCAGTGAGTCTCGAGGAGGCCGCGCTGAAGCTTTCTTT
>-|TRBJ1-4|few|TRBV12-3/TRBV12-4|13
CASSYKTDEKLFF
TGTGCCAGCAGCTATAAGACAGACGAAAAACTGTTTTTT
>TRBD1|TRBJ1-4|few|TRBV5-6|15
CASSSGQGWNEKLFF
TGTGCCAGCAGCTCCGGACAGGGTTGGAATGAAAAACTGTTTTTT
>-|TRBJ1-5|few|TRBV5-1|13
CASSADGGQPQHF
TGCGCCAGCAGCGCGGACGGGGGTCAGCCCCAGCATTTT
>-|TRBJ1-4|many|TRBV10-3|15
CAISEEGATNEKLFF
TGTGCCATCAGTGAAGAGGGTGCTACTAATGAAAAACTGTTTTTT
>-|TRBJ2-7|few|TRBV29-1|14
CSVVPQASSYEQYF
TGCAGCGTTGTACCCCAGGCGAGCTCCTACGAGCAGTACTTC
>TRBD2|TRBJ2-1|few|TRBV7-8|15
CASSSLAGEYDEQFF
TGTGCCAGCAGCTCTCTAGCGGGGGAATACGATGAGCAGTTCTTC
>-|TRBJ2-7|-|TRBV3-1|14
CASSQRLGRYEQYF
TGTGCCAGCAGCCAACGTTTAGGTAGATACGAGCAGTACTTC
>TRBD2|TRBJ2-3|-|TRBV4-1|18
CASSQVASGGSSTDTQYF
TGCGCCAGCAGCCAAGTGGCTAGCGGGGGCTCTAGCACAGATACGCAGTATTTT
>-|TRBJ2-3|-|TRBV15|15
CATSRERTSTDTQYF
TGTGCCACCAGCAGAGAACGTACTAGCACAGATACGCAGTATTTT
>TRBD1|TRBJ1-1|few|TRBV9|17
CASSPMSGTGLNTEAFF
TGTGCCAGCAGCCCTATGAGTGGGACAGGCCTGAACACTGAAGCTTTCTTT
>TRBD2|TRBJ2-1|-|TRBV5-1|15
CASSLGLAGIYEQFF
TGCGCCAGCAGCTTGGGACTAGCGGGAATCTATGAGCAGTTCTTC
>-|TRBJ2-7|-|TRBV27|15
CASSLRMGDPYEQYF
TGTGCCAGCAGTTTAAGGATGGGGGACCCCTACGAGCAGTACTTC
>-|TRBJ1-5|-|TRBV29-1|13
CSVEEDTGQPQHF
TGCAGCGTTGAAGAGGACACTGGCCAGCCCCAGCATTTT
>-|TRBJ2-1|few|TRBV6-5|15
CASSRGERPLNEQFF
TGTGCCAGCAGTAGGGGCGAGCGGCCCCTCAATGAGCAGTTCTTC
>-|TRBJ1-3|-|TRBV20-1|15
CSARAAFRSGNTIYF
TGCAGTGCTAGGGCGGCCTTCCGCTCTGGAAACACCATATATTTT
>-|TRBJ2-7|-|TRBV7-9|15
CASSRLSGQRREQYF
TGTGCCAGCAGCCGTCTCTCGGGACAAAGGAGGGAGCAGTACTTC
>TRBD2|TRBJ2-1|few|TRBV5-1|17
CAGRPAWGLAGGDEQFF
TGCGCCGGCAGACCCGCTTGGGGACTAGCGGGGGGGGATGAGCAGTTCTTC
>-|TRBJ2-5|-|TRBV20-1|11
CSARPRETQYF
TGCAGTGCTAGACCACGAGAGACCCAGTACTTC
>-|TRBJ2-1|-|TRBV4-1|14
CASSQAARTNEQFF
TGCGCCAGCAGCCAAGCAGCCAGGACAAATGAGCAGTTCTTC
>-|TRBJ2-3|few|TRBV4-1|13
CASSPLGVDTQYF
TGCGCCAGCAGCCCTTTAGGGGTGGATACGCAGTATTTT
>-|TRBJ2-7|-|TRBV2|13
CASSELQGGEQYF
TGTGCCAGCAGTGAACTCCAGGGAGGCGAGCAGTACTTC
>TRBD1|TRBJ2-5|few|TRBV6-5|15
CASSYDRGFQETQYF
TGTGCCAGCAGTTACGACAGGGGATTCCAAGAGACCCAGTACTTC
>TRBD2|TRBJ2-1|-|TRBV3-1|18
CASSQVLVSASGRNEQFF
TGTGCCAGCAGCCAAGTTCTCGTCTCGGCTAGCGGGAGAAATGAGCAGTTCTTC
>TRBD2|TRBJ2-5|-|TRBV28|16
CASSFPKRGRQETQYF
TGTGCCAGCAGTTTTCCCAAGCGGGGACGACAAGAGACCCAGTACTTC
>-|TRBJ2-7|many|TRBV7-9|11
CASSSEYEQYF
TGTGCCAGCAGCTCAGAATACGAGCAGTACTTC
>-|TRBJ2-1|-|TRBV2|13
CASRARLNNEQFF
TGTGCTAGCAGAGCTAGGTTGAACAATGAGCAGTTCTTC
>-|TRBJ1-4|few|TRBV28|15
CASSLTPGENEKLFF
TGTGCCAGCAGTTTAACCCCCGGGGAAAATGAAAAACTGTTTTTT
>TRBD1|TRBJ2-5|few|TRBV12-3/TRBV12-4|15
CASSFGDRGVETRYF
TGTGCCAGCAGTTTCGGAGACAGGGGGGTGGAGACCCGGTACTTC
>TRBD2|TRBJ2-5|-|TRBV7-3|14
CASSFLGAREAQYF
TGTGCCAGCAGCTTCCTGGGGGCGCGGGAGGCCCAGTACTTC
>-|TRBJ2-2|-|TRBV10-3|14
CAITWGYGTGELFF
TGTGCCATCACCTGGGGGTATGGGACCGGGGAGCTGTTTTTT
>-|TRBJ2-7|-|TRBV20-1|16
CSASGGPIRGGYEQYF
TGCAGTGCTAGCGGGGGCCCAATAAGGGGTGGCTACGAGCAGTACTTC
>TRBD1|TRBJ2-7|-|TRBV13|13
CASSRRQGNEQYF
TGTGCCAGCAGCCGAAGACAGGGCAACGAGCAGTACTTC
>-|TRBJ1-4|few|TRBV4-1|15
CASGQRGGINEKLFF
TGCGCCAGCGGACAGCGAGGCGGAATTAATGAAAAACTGTTTTTT
>-|TRBJ2-7|few|TRBV15|15
CATSSNRAAGGEQYF
TGTGCCACCAGCAGCAACAGGGCAGCCGGGGGCGAGCAGTACTTC